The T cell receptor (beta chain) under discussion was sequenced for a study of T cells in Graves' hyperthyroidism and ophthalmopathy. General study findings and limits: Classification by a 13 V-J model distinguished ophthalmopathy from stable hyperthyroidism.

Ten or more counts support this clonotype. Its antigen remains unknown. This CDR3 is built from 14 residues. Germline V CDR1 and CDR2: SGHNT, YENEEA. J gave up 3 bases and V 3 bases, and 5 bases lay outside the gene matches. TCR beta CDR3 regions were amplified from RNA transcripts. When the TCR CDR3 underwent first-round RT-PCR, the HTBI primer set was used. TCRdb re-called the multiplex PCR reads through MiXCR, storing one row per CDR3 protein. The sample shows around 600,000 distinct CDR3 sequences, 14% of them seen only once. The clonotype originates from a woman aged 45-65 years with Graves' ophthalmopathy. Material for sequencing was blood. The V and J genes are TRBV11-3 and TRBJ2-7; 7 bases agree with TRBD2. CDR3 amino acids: CASSFSRELYEQYF. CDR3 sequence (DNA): TGTGCCAGCAGCTTCTCGCGGGAGCTCTACGAGCAGTACTTC.